The clone carrying this T cell receptor (beta chain) was counted ten times or more. TCR beta CDR3 region amplification was performed from RNA transcripts. The primer set for the first-round RT-PCR of the TCR CDR3 was HTBI. Using its own MiXCR run on the multiplex PCR reads, TCRdb lists one record per CDR3 protein. The table records hundreds of thousands of distinct CDR3 sequences, 13% to 15% of them present only once. This sample stems from a study of T cells in Graves' hyperthyroidism and ophthalmopathy. Patients aged 18 to 65 had newly diagnosed hyperthyroidism of under 2 months' duration. Diagnostic decisions used clinical symptoms, serum thyroxine and TRAb, thyroid ultrasound and orbital computed tomography. V lost 4 bases to trimming and J lost 7 bases, with 10 bases between them. The CDR3 has 12 residues. Germline V gene lookup returns CDR1 MDHEN and CDR2 SYDVKM.

Sequencing used blood. The J gene is TRBJ1-2, the V gene TRBV28; D is unresolved. The clonotype originates from a young woman with Graves' hyperthyroidism. The CDR3 sequence: CASSSRTSGYTF. The CDR3 coding sequence is TGTGCCAGCAGTTCCCGGACCAGTGGCTACACCTTC.